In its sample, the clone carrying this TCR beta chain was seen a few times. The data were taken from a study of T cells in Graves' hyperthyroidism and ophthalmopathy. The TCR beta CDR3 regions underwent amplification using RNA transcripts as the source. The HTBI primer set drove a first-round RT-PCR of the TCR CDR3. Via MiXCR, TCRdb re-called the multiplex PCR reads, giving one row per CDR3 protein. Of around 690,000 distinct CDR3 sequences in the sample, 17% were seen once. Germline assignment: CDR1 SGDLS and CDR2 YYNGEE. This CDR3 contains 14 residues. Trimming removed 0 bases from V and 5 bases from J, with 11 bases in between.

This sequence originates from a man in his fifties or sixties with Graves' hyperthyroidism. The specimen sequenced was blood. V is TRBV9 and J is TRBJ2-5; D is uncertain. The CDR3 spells CASSVDVSYETQYF. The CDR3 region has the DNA TGTGCCAGCAGCGTAGATGTTAGCTATGAGACCCAGTACTTC.